This T cell receptor (beta chain) was profiled in a study of technical replicates of blood from a few donors. Assay: immunoSEQ multiplex PCR; the TCRdb copy retains only in-frame clones and omits some. The table shows 60,000 to 90,000 clones, with 95% to 98% occurring only once. This TCR came from a human donor in good health. Sequenced: T cells isolated from PBMCs.

CDR3 nucleotide sequence: TGTGCCAGCGGTTGGGGACTAGCAAACCACGAGCAGTACTTC. It translates to CASGWGLANHEQYF. The V and J genes are TRBV7-2 and TRBJ2-7; TRBD2 aligns across 9 bases. The germline CDR1 and CDR2 sequences are SGHTA and FQGNSA. The CDR3 is 14 amino acids. The J segment lost 5 bases and the V segment lost 8 bases, leaving 10 bases of the junction unmatched.